The next 24 T cell receptor beta chains were all read from a single sample in a study of cytomegalovirus exposure and HLA in healthy donors. Both 60 Vbeta primers and 13 Jbeta primers went into the PCR. Repertoires were generated with immunoSEQ multiplex PCR, while TCRdb's copy carries only in-frame clones and drops some. The sample records about 200,000 clones, about 85% being singletons. The sequenced material came from PBMCs. The origin of the receptors is a male donor in good health and CMV-seropositive.

The CDR3 nucleotides are TGTGCCAGCAGCGGAGGGACAGTGCTGACCTACGAGCAGTACTTC. As protein: CASSGGTVLTYEQYF. The rearrangement uses TRBV5-6 and TRBJ2-7; D perhaps matches TRBD1 (7 bases). CDR3 length equals 15 residues. CDR1 is SGHDT, CDR2 YYEEEE, per germline. The V end was cut by 4 bases, the J end by 2 bases, with 16 bases between.

The gene calls are TRBV28 and TRBJ2-1; D uncertain. CDR1 MDHEN and CDR2 SYDVKM come from the germline V gene. The CDR3 covers 13 residues. V dropped 6 bases and J dropped 7 bases, with 13 bases sitting between them. The CDR3 DNA reads as TGTGCCAGCAGGGCAGGCACAGCTAATGAGCAGTTCTTC. Translation gives CASRAGTANEQFF.

The chain has TRBV6-1 and TRBJ2-4; 7 bases line up with TRBD1. The CDR3 sequence is 16 residues long. Germline lookup yields CDR1 MNHNS and CDR2 SASEGT. V shed 5 bases and J 1 base; nucleotides not matched to a gene: 8. This chain's CDR3 is CASSKGGGAAKNIQYF. The CDR3 DNA is TGTGCCAGCAGTAAAGGGGGCGGCGCGGCCAAAAACATTCAGTACTTC.

The CDR3 coding sequence is TGTGCCAGCAGCCCAGGACTAGCAAACTACAATGAGCAGTTCTTC. It is translated as CASSPGLANYNEQFF. The V call is TRBV7-3, the J call TRBJ2-1, with 8 bases lining up with TRBD2. Losses at the gene ends were 5 bases for V and 3 bases for J; bases not matched to a gene: 6. The CDR3 runs 15 residues. Germline V gene sequence: CDR1 SGHTA, CDR2 FQGTGA.

The chain is built from TRBV28 and TRBJ1-5, with 7 bases matching TRBD1. Per the germline V gene, CDR1 is MDHEN and CDR2 is SYDVKM. The V segment lost 7 bases and the J segment 3 bases; nucleotides outside the gene matches: 6. The CDR3 extends over 14 amino acids. The CDR3 nucleotides are TGTGCCAGCACATACAGGGGTCCCAATCAGCCCCAGCATTTT. This sequence encodes CASTYRGPNQPQHF.

This clone came up a few times. The chain is built from TRBV7-8 and TRBJ2-6; D not certain. Germline CDR1 and CDR2: SGHVS and FQNEAQ. The CDR3 loop spans 15 amino acids. V lost 0 bases and J lost 0, with 3 bases in between. The CDR3 region is CASSLALSGANVLTF. The CDR3 bases are TGTGCCAGCAGCTTAGCCCTCTCTGGGGCCAACGTCCTGACTTTC.

The chain recombines TRBV7-2 with TRBJ2-1, with 8 positions matching TRBD1. The V segment lost 1 base and the J segment 4 bases; nucleotides outside the gene matches: 3. Germline V gives CDR1 SGHTA, CDR2 FQGNSA. CDR3 length: 15 residues. The CDR3 coding sequence is TGTGCCAGCAGCTTAGGGACAGGGCTATACAATGAGCAGTTCTTC. Translating gives CASSLGTGLYNEQFF.

The V gene is TRBV2, the J gene TRBJ1-1; 10 nucleotides line up with TRBD1. This CDR3 has 17 residues. V gave up 7 bases and J gave up 0 bases; unmatched junction bases: 11. In germline, CDR1 is SNHLY, CDR2 FYNNEI. For the CDR3, the DNA is TGTGCCAGCACCCGGACAGGGGGATATCTCATGAACACTGAAGCTTTCTTT. As protein: CASTRTGGYLMNTEAFF.

The V and J genes are TRBV5-1 and TRBJ2-7; 11 bases line up with TRBD2. Germline CDR1 SGHRS, CDR2 YFSETQ. The length of the CDR3 is 15 residues. The V segment lost 4 bases and the J segment 3 bases; nucleotides outside the gene matches: 6. CDR3: CASSTTSGGRYEQYF. In nucleotides, the CDR3 is TGCGCCAGCAGCACCACTAGCGGGGGCCGCTACGAGCAGTACTTC.

The chain recombines TRBV5-1 with TRBJ1-6; TRBD1 aligns across 8 bases. CDR1 SGHRS and CDR2 YFSETQ come from the germline V gene. The CDR3 is 19 residues long. With 4 bases clipped from V and 5 bases from J, the junction kept 17 bases outside the gene matches. Here the CDR3 reads CASSPRGIGTGLNNSPLHF. The CDR3 DNA reads TGCGCCAGCAGCCCGAGGGGAATTGGGACAGGACTAAATAATTCACCCCTCCACTTT.

The chain has TRBV6-1 and TRBJ2-7; 14 bases match TRBD2. The CDR3 loop spans 17 amino acids. The germline gives CDR1 MNHNS, CDR2 SASEGT. Trimming at V came to 4 bases and at J to 0 bases, leaving 5 bases not matched to a gene. The chain's CDR3 is CASSVGTSGGLSYEQYF. The DNA of the CDR3 is TGTGCCAGCAGTGTAGGGACTAGCGGGGGACTCTCCTACGAGCAGTACTTC.

The chain recombines TRBV7-9 with TRBJ2-2, with 11 bases matching TRBD1. Losses at the gene ends were 6 bases for V and 7 bases for J; bases not matched to a gene: 10. This CDR3 has 16 amino acids. Germline assignment: CDR1 SEHNR and CDR2 FQNEAQ (reference sequence). The CDR3 coding sequence is TGTGCCAGCAGTTACGCCGGGACAGGGGGGGTCGGGGAGCTGTTTTTT. Amino acids: CASSYAGTGGVGELFF.

This chain connects TRBV6-5 to TRBJ2-3; D possibly corresponds to TRBD2 (5 bases). Trimming pared 6 bases from V and 2 bases from J, leaving 12 bases between. The length of the CDR3 is 14 residues. CDR1 and CDR2 (germline): MNHEY, SVGAGI. CDR3 in DNA: TGTGCCAGCAGACAAACTCGGGACACAGATACGCAGTATTTT. It translates to CASRQTRDTDTQYF.

The gene calls are TRBV5-5 and TRBJ1-1, with TRBD1 matching 12 bases. Germline assignment: CDR1 SGHKS and CDR2 YYEKEE (reference sequence). J gave up 3 bases and V 3 bases, and 3 bases lay outside the gene matches. This CDR3 contains 15 residues. In nucleotides, the CDR3 is TGTGCCAGCAGCTGGGACAGGGGGCGCGACACTGAAGCTTTCTTT. It encodes CASSWDRGRDTEAFF.

This clone has only one observation. The J gene is TRBJ2-1, the V gene TRBV19; no clear D. V gave up 5 bases and J gave up 3 bases, with 14 bases separating them. The CDR3 runs to 15 residues. Per the germline V gene, CDR1 is LNHDA and CDR2 is SQIVND (reference sequence). CDR3 nucleotides: TGTGCCAGTAGTCCGGTCGAAAGAAGCTACAATGAGCAGTTCTTC. Protein product: CASSPVERSYNEQFF.

V is TRBV21-1 and J is TRBJ2-7; the table calls TRBD1, which could not be checked here. TRBV21-1 corresponds to a pseudogene. There are 14 residues in the CDR3. The CDR3 sequence is CASSKDTSSYEQYF. The CDR3 DNA reads as TGTGCCAGCAGCAAGGACACGAGCTCCTACGAGCAGTACTTC.

This clone has a handful of counts. The chain employs TRBV6-5 and TRBJ2-1; 7 bases agree with TRBD2. CDR3 size: 15 residues. V was pared by 5 bases and J by 10 bases, with 14 bases of the junction left unmatched. CDR1 is MNHEY, CDR2 SVGAGI, per germline. The CDR3 reads CASSPLWAGVWEQFF. CDR3 in DNA: TGTGCCAGCAGTCCCCTTTGGGCGGGGGTCTGGGAGCAGTTCTTC.

The J gene is TRBJ2-3, the V gene TRBV7-2; 11 bases are a match to TRBD2. CDR3 length: 16 residues. With V trimmed by 2 bases and J by 6 bases, 7 bases remained unmatched. CDR1 is SGHTA and CDR2 is FQGNSA in the germline V gene. The CDR3 region is CASSLLAGGSPDTQYF. CDR3 bases: TGTGCCAGCAGCTTACTAGCGGGAGGCTCCCCGGATACGCAGTATTTT.

V usage is TRBV5-1 and J usage is TRBJ2-5; TRBD1 is a possible D gene (5 bases). V shed 4 bases and J shed 1 base, with 11 bases lying between them. The length of the CDR3 is 14 residues. Germline-derived CDR1 and CDR2 are SGHRS and YFSETQ. The CDR3 region is CASSRWTTQETQYF. The CDR3 DNA reads as TGCGCCAGCAGCAGATGGACAACCCAAGAGACCCAGTACTTC.

The rearrangement links TRBV6-5 to TRBJ2-5, with TRBD2 matching over 8 bases. The CDR3 loop spans 15 amino acids. Germline V gene lookup returns CDR1 MNHEY and CDR2 SVGAGI. The trim removed 4 bases at V and 4 bases at J, leaving 8 bases unmatched. CDR3 nucleotides: TGTGCCAGCAGTTGGGGCCGAGCGGGAGTAGAGACCCAGTACTTC. Encoded protein: CASSWGRAGVETQYF.

In this sample, this clone turned up a few times. The chain is built from TRBV2 and TRBJ2-1; 8 bases map to TRBD1. Germline V CDR1 and CDR2: SNHLY, FYNNEI. The CDR3 has 13 residues. V was pared by 11 bases and J by 4 bases, with 7 bases of the junction left unmatched. CDR3 in DNA: TGTGCCTCGGCAGGGGGCGCTTACAATGAGCAGTTCTTC. Its protein product is CASAGGAYNEQFF.

The CDR3, as DNA: TGTGCCAGCAATACGGGAGCCACAGATACGCAGTATTTT. This translates into CASNTGATDTQYF. The V and J genes are TRBV9 and TRBJ2-3, with a possible D match to TRBD2 (6 bases). This CDR3 comprises 13 residues. Germline values: CDR1 SGDLS, CDR2 YYNGEE. V lost 6 bases and J 2 bases, leaving 10 bases between the germline ends.

V is TRBV7-2 and J is TRBJ2-2, with a weak D call TRBD1 (5 bases). The germline CDR1 and CDR2 sequences are SGHTA and FQGNSA. With 4 bases removed from V and 7 bases from J, the gap between germline ends came to 13 bases. The CDR3 consists of 14 residues. CDR3 region: CASSYGHRVGELFF. The CDR3 coding sequence is TGTGCCAGCAGCTACGGACACCGTGTCGGGGAGCTGTTTTTT.

This chain uses TRBV28 with TRBJ2-4; 8 positions match TRBD1. The V gene end was trimmed by 4 bases and the J gene end by 7 bases; junction bases not matched to a gene: 9. Germline CDR1 reads MDHEN; CDR2 reads SYDVKM. The CDR3 loop spans 15 amino acids. CDR3 amino acids: CASSSPDRVWNIQYF. The CDR3 DNA reads as TGTGCCAGCAGTTCCCCGGACAGGGTCTGGAACATTCAGTACTTC.